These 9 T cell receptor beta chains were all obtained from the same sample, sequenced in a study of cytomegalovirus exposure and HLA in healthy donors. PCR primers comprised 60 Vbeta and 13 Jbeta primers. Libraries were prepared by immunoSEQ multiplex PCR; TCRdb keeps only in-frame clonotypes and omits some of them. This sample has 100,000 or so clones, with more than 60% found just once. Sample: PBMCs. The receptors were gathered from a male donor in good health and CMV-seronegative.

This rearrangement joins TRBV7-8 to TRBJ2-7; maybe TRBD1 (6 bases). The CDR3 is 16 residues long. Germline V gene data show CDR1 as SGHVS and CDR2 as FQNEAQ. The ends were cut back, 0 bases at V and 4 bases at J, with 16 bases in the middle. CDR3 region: CASSLATVQGSYEQYF. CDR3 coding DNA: TGTGCCAGCAGCTTAGCCACGGTACAGGGTTCGTACGAGCAGTACTTC. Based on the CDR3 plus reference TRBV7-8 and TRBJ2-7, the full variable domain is GAGVSQSPRYKVAKRGQDVALRCDPISGHVSLFWYQQALGQGPEFLTYFQNEAQLDKSGLPSDRFFAERPEGSVSTLKIQRTQQEDSAVYLCASSLATVQGSYEQYFGPGTRLTVT.

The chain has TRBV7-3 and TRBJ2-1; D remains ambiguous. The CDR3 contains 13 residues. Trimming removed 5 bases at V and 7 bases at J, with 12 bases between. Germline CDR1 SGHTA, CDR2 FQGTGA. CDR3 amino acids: CASSPSGANEQFF. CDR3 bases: TGTGCCAGCAGCCCCTCCGGTGCGAATGAGCAGTTCTTC. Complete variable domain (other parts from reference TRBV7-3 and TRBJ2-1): GAGVSQTPSNKVTEKGKYVELRCDPISGHTALYWYRQSLGQGPEFLIYFQGTGAADDSGLPNDRFFAVRPEGSVSTLKIQRTERGDSAVYLCASSPSGANEQFFGPGTRLTVL.

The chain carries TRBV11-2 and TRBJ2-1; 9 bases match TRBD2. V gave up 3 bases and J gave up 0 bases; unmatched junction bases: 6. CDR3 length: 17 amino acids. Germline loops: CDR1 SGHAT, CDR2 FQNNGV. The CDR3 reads CASSFIGAGGSYNEQFF. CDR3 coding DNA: TGTGCCAGCAGCTTCATAGGAGCGGGGGGCTCCTACAATGAGCAGTTCTTC.

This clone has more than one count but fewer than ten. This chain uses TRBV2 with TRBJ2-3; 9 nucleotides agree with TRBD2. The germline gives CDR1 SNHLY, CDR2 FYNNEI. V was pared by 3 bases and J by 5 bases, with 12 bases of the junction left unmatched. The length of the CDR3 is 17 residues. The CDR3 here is CASSDLGGAGGIDTQYF. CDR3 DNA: TGTGCCAGCAGTGATCTCGGTGGAGCGGGAGGAATAGATACGCAGTATTTT.

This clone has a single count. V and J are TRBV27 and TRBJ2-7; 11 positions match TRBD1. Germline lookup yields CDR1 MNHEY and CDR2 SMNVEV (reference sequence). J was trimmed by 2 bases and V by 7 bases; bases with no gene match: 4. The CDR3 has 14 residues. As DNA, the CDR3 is TGTGCCAGCAAGGACAGGGGGCGAGCCTACGAGCAGTACTTC. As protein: CASKDRGRAYEQYF.

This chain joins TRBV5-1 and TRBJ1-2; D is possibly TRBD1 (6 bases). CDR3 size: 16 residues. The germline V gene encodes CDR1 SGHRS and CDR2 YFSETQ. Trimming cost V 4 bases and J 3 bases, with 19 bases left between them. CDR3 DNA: TGCGCCAGCAGCCCCGAGAGGGGGGGACCACACTATGGCTACACCTTC. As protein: CASSPERGGPHYGYTF.

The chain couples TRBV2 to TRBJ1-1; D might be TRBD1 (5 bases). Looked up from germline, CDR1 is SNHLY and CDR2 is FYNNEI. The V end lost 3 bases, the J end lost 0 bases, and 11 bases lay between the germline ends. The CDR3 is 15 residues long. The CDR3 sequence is CASSDLGVMNTEAFF. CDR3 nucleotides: TGTGCCAGCAGTGACTTAGGGGTCATGAACACTGAAGCTTTCTTT.

The DNA for the CDR3 is TGTGCCAGCGGGGCGGTTCTGATGGACAGGGACCCCCGCCGCGACAATCAGCCCCAGCATTTT. This translates into CASGAVLMDRDPRRDNQPQHF. The genes are TRBV27 and TRBJ1-5; TRBD1 matches 8 bases. The CDR3 has 21 residues. Germline CDR1 and CDR2: MNHEY and SMNVEV (reference sequence). V lost 8 bases, J lost 3 bases, and 27 bases stayed unmatched.

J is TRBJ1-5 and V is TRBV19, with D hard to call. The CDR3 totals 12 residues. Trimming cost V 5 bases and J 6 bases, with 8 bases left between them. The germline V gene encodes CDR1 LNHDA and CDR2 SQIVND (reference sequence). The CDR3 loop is CASSVRGQPQHF. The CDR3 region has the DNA TGTGCCAGTAGTGTCAGAGGTCAGCCCCAGCATTTT. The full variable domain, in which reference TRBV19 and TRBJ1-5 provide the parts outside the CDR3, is DGGITQSPKYLFRKEGQNVTLSCEQNLNHDAMYWYRQDPGQGLRLIYYSQIVNDFQKGDIAEGYSVSREKKESFPLTVTSAQKNPTAFYLCASSVRGQPQHFGDGTRLSIL.